The next 20 T cell receptor beta chains were all read from a single sample in a study of post-analysis software for immune sequencing data. Regarding the study as a whole: Five TRBV segments, including TRBV5-6, TRBV5-1 and TRBV20-1, were more frequent in patients than controls.

These receptors' antigens are unknown. Unique molecular identifiers had been added to the TCR beta cDNA libraries. TCRdb re-analysed the PCR reads in MiXCR, keeping a single row per CDR3 protein. The sample holds 600,000 to 700,000 distinct CDR3 sequences, approximately 59% seen once. Sequencing was performed on blood. The receptors were gathered from a girl aged 2-15 years with multiple sclerosis.

This chain connects TRBV6-2 or TRBV6-3 to TRBJ1-6; no reliable D call. The length of the CDR3 is 15 residues. Trimming removed 2 bases from V and 10 bases from J, with 15 bases in between. The germline gives CDR1 MNHEY, CDR2 SVGEGT. This CDR3 is CASSYDLLGRSPLHF. The CDR3 nucleotides read TGTGCCAGCAGTTACGATCTCCTAGGCCGGTCACCCCTCCACTTT.

The chain links TRBV10-3 to TRBJ2-5; D is perhaps TRBD2 (7 bases). Trimming took 6 bases from V and 5 from J, leaving 16 bases between them. CDR3 length equals 14 residues. The germline V gene encodes CDR1 ENHRY and CDR2 SYGVKD. CDR3 DNA: TGTGCCATCAGGGGGGACAAAGCGGGGGAGACCCAGTACTTC. The encoded protein is CAIRGDKAGETQYF.

This rearrangement joins TRBV12-5 to TRBJ2-2; the D gene is possibly TRBD2 (6 bases). This CDR3 is built from 15 residues. V shed 7 bases and J shed 1 base, with 13 bases lying between them. Germline V gene data show CDR1 as LGHNT and CDR2 as FRNRAP. The CDR3 nucleotides read TGTGCTAGTGCCACCCGGGGGTTGAACACCGGGGAGCTGTTTTTT. Translated, it gives CASATRGLNTGELFF. The full variable domain, in which reference TRBV12-5 and TRBJ2-2 provide the parts outside the CDR3, is DARVTQTPRHKVTEMGQEVTMRCQPILGHNTVFWYRQTMMQGLELLAYFRNRAPLDDSGMPKDRFSAEMPDATLATLKIQPSEPRDSAVYFCASATRGLNTGELFFGEGSRLTVL.

This rearrangement joins TRBV11-2 to TRBJ2-1, with TRBD1 identical over 12 bases. The germline gives CDR1 SGHAT, CDR2 FQNNGV. V lost 5 bases, J lost 6 bases, and 11 bases stayed unmatched. CDR3 length: 17 residues. CDR3 protein: CASSDGTGGIYRNEQFF. The CDR3 DNA sequence: TGTGCCAGCAGCGACGGGACAGGGGGCATTTATCGCAATGAGCAGTTCTTC.

This sequence joins TRBV9 and TRBJ2-1, with a possible D match to TRBD2 (6 bases). There are 18 residues in the CDR3. The germline V and J ends were trimmed by 0 bases and 7 bases, with 23 bases remaining between them. CDR1 SGDLS and CDR2 YYNGEE come from the germline V gene. The CDR3 spells CASSVAPFGTQPWNEQFF. CDR3 DNA: TGTGCCAGCAGCGTAGCTCCTTTCGGGACTCAACCTTGGAATGAGCAGTTCTTC.

The chain is built from TRBV6-1 and TRBJ2-5, with TRBD2 matching 13 bases. Looked up from germline, CDR1 is MNHNS and CDR2 is SASEGT. With V trimmed by 6 bases and J by 4 bases, 2 bases remained unmatched. This CDR3 is 14 amino acids long. CDR3 loop: CASSGLAGVETQYF. In nucleotides, the CDR3 is TGTGCCAGCAGCGGACTAGCGGGGGTAGAGACCCAGTACTTC.

Turning to this clonotype: A junction boundary mismatches the germline segment, possibly from a read error. The chain has TRBV5-1 and TRBJ1-2, with D tentatively TRBD1 (5 bases). CDR1 and CDR2 (germline): SGHRS, YFSETQ. CDR3 size: 15 residues. CDR3 residues: CTSTSSGQPTDGHTF. The CDR3 nucleotides read TGCACCAGCACTTCCTCCGGACAACCAACGGATGGCCACACCTTC.

This clonotype was seen only once. The gene calls are TRBV18 and TRBJ2-3, with 7 bases fitting TRBD1. The CDR3 spans 16 residues. Germline trimming cut 3 bases from V and 4 bases from J; bases unmatched to any gene: 10. The germline V gene encodes CDR1 KGHSH and CDR2 LQKENI. The CDR3 is CASSPTETGNSDTQYF. CDR3 bases: TGTGCCAGCTCACCTACCGAGACAGGGAATTCAGATACGCAGTATTTT.

Here the CDR3 reads CATLGRDTQYF. The CDR3 region has the DNA TGTGCCACCCTGGGGCGGGATACGCAGTATTTT. V usage is TRBV10-3 and J usage is TRBJ2-3; maybe TRBD1 (5 bases). The CDR3 extends over 11 amino acids. Trimming removed 10 bases from V and 6 bases from J, with 11 bases in between. The V gene's germline CDR1 is ENHRY and CDR2 SYGVKD.

This rearrangement joins TRBV6-4 to TRBJ1-1, with D unresolved. The germline V gene encodes CDR1 MRHNA and CDR2 SNTAGT. This CDR3 spans 16 amino acids. V shed 0 bases and J shed 1 base, with 12 bases lying between them. CDR3 coding DNA: TGTGCCAGCAGTGACTCTGGACGCGCCTGGAACACTGAAGCTTTCTTT. Its translation is CASSDSGRAWNTEAFF.

This clonotype has more than one count but fewer than ten. The J gene is TRBJ2-1, the V gene TRBV7-2; the D gene is possibly TRBD1 (6 bases). V lost 6 bases and J lost 4, with 19 bases in between. The CDR3 runs 16 residues. Germline CDR1 is SGHTA and CDR2 is FQGNSA. The CDR3 sequence is CASSFRTARPYNEQFF. The DNA of the CDR3 is TGTGCCAGCAGTTTTAGGACAGCTAGACCATACAATGAGCAGTTCTTC.

This clonotype was counted a few times. At one end the junction does not follow the germline gene, possibly because of a read error. The chain joins TRBV4-1 to TRBJ1-2; 7 nucleotides agree with TRBD1. Germline-derived CDR1 and CDR2 are MGHRA and YSYEKL. CDR3 length: 12 residues. The CDR3 loop is CASSQGVYGYTF. CDR3 sequence (DNA): TGTGCCAGCAGCCAGGGGGTCTATGGCTACACCTTC.

The chain recombines TRBV29-1 with TRBJ2-3; tentatively, D is TRBD2 (5 bases). Germline V gives CDR1 SQVTM, CDR2 ANQGSEA. V shed 4 bases and J shed 3 bases, with 11 bases lying between them. The CDR3 contains 13 residues. CDR3: CSVAPDWTDTQYF. Here the CDR3 DNA reads TGCAGCGTTGCCCCGGACTGGACAGATACGCAGTATTTT.

The chain combines TRBV4-1 with TRBJ2-5; 9 bases align to TRBD2. The J segment lost 3 bases and the V segment lost 1 base, leaving 3 bases of the junction unmatched. CDR1 and CDR2 from the germline V gene are MGHRA and YSYEKL. This CDR3 contains 15 residues. CDR3 protein: CASSQVSGGKETQYF. The CDR3, as DNA: TGCGCCAGCAGCCAAGTAAGCGGGGGGAAAGAGACCCAGTACTTC.

This clonotype has more than one count but fewer than ten. The V call is TRBV7-9, the J call TRBJ2-7, with a tentative D call TRBD2 (6 bases). There are 20 residues in the CDR3. Germline lookup yields CDR1 SEHNR and CDR2 FQNEAQ (reference sequence). Trimming pared 2 bases from V and 3 bases from J, leaving 29 bases between. This CDR3 reads CASSLSGGGVADGSVYEQYF. DNA for the CDR3: TGTGCCAGCAGCTTATCCGGGGGAGGAGTCGCGGACGGCTCCGTCTACGAGCAGTACTTC. Full variable domain (outside the CDR3, taken from reference TRBV7-9 and TRBJ2-7): DTGVSQNPRHKITKRGQNVTFRCDPISEHNRLYWYRQTLGQGPEFLTYFQNEAQLEKSRLLSDRFSAERPKGSFSTLEIQRTEQGDSAMYLCASSLSGGGVADGSVYEQYFGPGTRLTVT.

This CDR3 reads CASSQNPYEQYF. For the CDR3, the DNA is TGTGCCAGCAGCCAGAACCCCTACGAGCAGTACTTC. The V gene is TRBV11-2, the J gene TRBJ2-7; D not certain. Germline V gene data show CDR1 as SGHAT and CDR2 as FQNNGV. V lost 5 bases and J lost 2, with 7 bases in between. The CDR3 is made up of 12 amino acids.

The V call is TRBV20-1, the J call TRBJ2-7; 11 bases line up with TRBD1. In germline, CDR1 is DFQATT, CDR2 SNEGSKA (reference sequence). The CDR3 length is 15 residues. Unmatched junction bases numbered 10, after V lost 6 bases and J lost 3 bases. The CDR3 sequence is CSAQVDGTGGYEQYF. The CDR3 DNA reads TGCAGTGCCCAAGTAGACGGGACAGGGGGCTACGAGCAGTACTTC.

The genes are TRBV21-1 and TRBJ2-7; no DNA check was done on the table's D call, TRBD1. TRBV21-1 is listed as a pseudogene. The CDR3 length is 14 residues. CDR3 protein: CASSCGHYIYEQYF. CDR3 in DNA: TGTGCCAGCAGTTGTGGACACTATATCTACGAGCAGTACTTC.

This chain's CDR3 is CAIRRTSGSHEQYF. CDR3 DNA sequence: TGTGCCATCAGGAGGACTAGCGGGAGCCACGAGCAGTACTTC. The chain couples TRBV10-3 to TRBJ2-7; 13 bases map to TRBD2. The CDR3 runs to 14 residues. CDR1 and CDR2 (germline): ENHRY, SYGVKD. Losses at the gene ends were 6 bases for V and 5 bases for J; bases not matched to a gene: 4.

The V call is TRBV12-1, the J call TRBJ2-1; TRBD2, the table's D call, was not compared with the DNA. TRBV12-1 is reported as a pseudogene. The CDR3 is made up of 17 amino acids. CDR3 sequence reads: CASSSSGGTSGSYEQFF. For the CDR3, the DNA is TGTGCCAGCAGCTCATCCGGGGGGACTAGCGGGAGTTATGAGCAGTTCTTC.